The 16 T cell receptor beta chains presented below share a single source sample, sequenced in a study of blood T cell repertoires in COVID-19. Method: immunoSEQ multiplex PCR; TCRdb's copy keeps in-frame clones and lacks some. The sample consists of 430,000 or so clones, around 90% of them appearing once. Sequencing was done on a sample of peripheral blood. These receptors were obtained from a man aged 18 to 30 with COVID-19, enrolled during active disease.

The gene calls are TRBV3-1 (or the pseudogene TRBV3-2) and TRBJ2-3, with TRBD2 matching over 9 bases. CDR3 length: 15 amino acids. Unmatched junction bases numbered 6, after V lost 6 bases and J lost 2 bases. Per germline, CDR1 LGHDT and CDR2 YNNKEL (reference sequence). DNA for the CDR3: TGTGCCAGCAGTGCCATAGCGGGAGCCACAGATACGCAGTATTTT. This sequence encodes CASSAIAGATDTQYF.

This chain links TRBV4-2 with TRBJ2-7, with 8 bases that match TRBD2. This CDR3 contains 15 residues. Germline V CDR1 and CDR2: LGHNA, YNFKEQ. V lost 4 bases and J lost 9; bases outside the gene matches: 14. CDR3 amino acids: CASSPTVSGIRGQYF. CDR3 bases: TGTGCCAGCAGCCCGACCGTTAGCGGGATAAGGGGGCAGTACTTC.

J is TRBJ1-4 and V is TRBV4-1; D unclear. V dropped 4 bases and J dropped 3 bases, with 15 bases sitting between them. CDR3 length: 16 amino acids. Germline V gene sequence: CDR1 MGHRA, CDR2 YSYEKL. The CDR3: CASSLHSGPANEKLFF. CDR3 in DNA: TGCGCCAGCAGCCTCCACTCGGGTCCCGCTAATGAAAAACTGTTTTTT.

A single count supports this clone. This chain connects TRBV19 to TRBJ2-3, with 8 bases lining up with TRBD2. The V segment lost 6 bases and the J segment 0 bases; nucleotides outside the gene matches: 5. CDR1 and CDR2 from the germline V gene are LNHDA and SQIVND (reference sequence). CDR3 length equals 15 residues. The CDR3 here is CASSNGGASTDTQYF. CDR3 bases: TGTGCCAGTAGCAACGGGGGGGCGAGCACAGATACGCAGTATTTT.

CDR3 residues: CAARGQETQYF. The CDR3 coding sequence is TGTGCCGCCCGGGGGCAAGAGACCCAGTACTTC. The V gene is TRBV6-5, the J gene TRBJ2-5; D is possibly TRBD2 (6 bases). CDR1 is MNHEY and CDR2 is SVGAGI in the germline V gene. V lost 11 bases, J lost 2 bases, and 9 bases lay in between. There are 11 residues in the CDR3.

The CDR3 DNA sequence: TGCAGCGTTCAGACAGGTCTTAACTATGGCTACACCTTC. It translates to CSVQTGLNYGYTF. V usage is TRBV29-1 and J usage is TRBJ1-2; maybe TRBD1 (6 bases). The V end lost 5 bases, the J end lost 1 base, and 11 bases lay between the germline ends. The V gene's germline CDR1 is SQVTM and CDR2 ANQGSEA. CDR3 size: 13 residues. Complete variable domain (other parts from reference TRBV29-1 and TRBJ1-2): SAVISQKPSRDICQRGTSLTIQCQVDSQVTMMFWYRQQPGQSLTLIATANQGSEATYESGFVIDKFPISRPNLTFSTLTVSNMSPEDSSIYLCSVQTGLNYGYTFGSGTRLTVV.

The chain carries TRBV2 and TRBJ1-3, with D possibly being TRBD1 (6 bases). CDR3 size: 14 residues. The V end was cut by 3 bases, the J end by 3 bases, with 9 bases between. Looked up from germline, CDR1 is SNHLY and CDR2 is FYNNEI. CDR3: CASSDDRIGNTIYF. The DNA of the CDR3 is TGTGCCAGCAGTGATGACAGGATTGGAAACACCATATATTTT.

The chain has TRBV7-2 and TRBJ2-7, with D hard to call. The germline V and J ends were trimmed by 4 bases and 9 bases, with 10 bases remaining between them. This CDR3 spans 11 amino acids. Germline V gene sequence: CDR1 SGHTA, CDR2 FQGNSA. In nucleotides, the CDR3 is TGTGCCAGCAGCTCAACCGCGGTGCAGTACTTC. As protein: CASSSTAVQYF.

This chain uses TRBV14 with TRBJ1-1; D is undetermined. V lost 4 bases, J lost 4 bases, and 19 bases lay in between. The CDR3 length is 16 residues. Per the germline V gene, CDR1 is SGHDN and CDR2 is FVKESK. The CDR3 spells CASSPAGGIRVTEAFF. The CDR3 DNA reads TGTGCCAGCAGCCCGGCGGGCGGCATTAGGGTCACTGAAGCTTTCTTT.

This CDR3 reads CASSVDIFGETQYF. As DNA, the CDR3 is TGTGCCAGCAGCGTAGATATTTTCGGGGAGACCCAGTACTTC. V gene TRBV9 combines with J gene TRBJ2-5; no firm D call. Germline values: CDR1 SGDLS, CDR2 YYNGEE. Trimming removed 0 bases from V and 5 bases from J, with 11 bases in between. This CDR3 is built from 14 residues.

The chain combines TRBV11-2 with TRBJ1-5; perhaps TRBD1 as D (5 bases). V shed 0 bases and J shed 3 bases, with 9 bases lying between them. The V gene's germline CDR1 is SGHAT and CDR2 FQNNGV. The CDR3 runs to 15 residues. CDR3: CASSLDGHINQPQHF. The CDR3 DNA sequence: TGTGCCAGCAGCTTAGACGGACACATCAATCAGCCCCAGCATTTT.

This clone was recorded once. The chain employs TRBV5-1 and TRBJ1-5, with TRBD1 as a possible D gene (6 bases). Deletions cut 4 bases from V and 0 bases from J, with 8 bases between. CDR1 is SGHRS and CDR2 is YFSETQ in the germline V gene. The CDR3 consists of 14 residues. The CDR3 sequence: CASSKDSSNQPQHF. CDR3 in DNA: TGCGCCAGCAGCAAGGACAGTAGCAATCAGCCCCAGCATTTT.

This chain joins TRBV2 and TRBJ2-5; TRBD2 agrees at 9 bases. CDR1 and CDR2 from the germline V gene are SNHLY and FYNNEI. V lost 6 bases to trimming and J lost 5 bases; unmatched junction nucleotides: 13. The CDR3 sequence is 16 residues long. The CDR3 loop reads CASRWRGGIGAETQYF. The CDR3 DNA reads as TGTGCCAGCAGATGGCGGGGGGGCATAGGCGCGGAGACCCAGTACTTC.

The chain is built from TRBV10-3 and TRBJ1-2; TRBD1 aligns across 7 bases. This CDR3 has 13 amino acids. CDR1 and CDR2 from the germline V gene are ENHRY and SYGVKD. Unmatched junction bases numbered 9, after V lost 2 bases and J lost 12 bases. The CDR3: CAISETHRGPHTF. As DNA, the CDR3 is TGTGCCATCAGTGAGACCCACAGGGGCCCTCACACCTTC.

This sequence joins TRBV11-2 and TRBJ2-1; 7 positions match TRBD2. Trimming at V came to 5 bases and at J to 10 bases, leaving 14 bases not matched to a gene. In germline, CDR1 is SGHAT, CDR2 FQNNGV. This CDR3 is built from 15 residues. CDR3 sequence reads: CASSADLGEGQEQFF. The CDR3 DNA sequence: TGTGCCAGCAGCGCCGACTTGGGGGAGGGCCAAGAGCAGTTCTTC.

The genes are TRBV5-1 and TRBJ1-3, with D perhaps matching TRBD1 (5 bases). The CDR3 is made up of 13 amino acids. V was clipped by 5 bases and J by 4 bases, with 10 bases between them. The germline V gene has CDR1 SGHRS and CDR2 YFSETQ. The chain's CDR3 is CASRPGSGNTIYF. CDR3 in DNA: TGCGCCAGCAGACCAGGGTCAGGAAACACCATATATTTT.